The 10 T cell receptor beta chains below were found in one sample sequenced in a study of OX40 agonist ivuxolimab in advanced cancers. Repertoires were generated with immunoSEQ multiplex PCR, while TCRdb's copy carries only in-frame clones and drops some. The table shows about 75,000 clones, with roughly 90% occurring only once. Here the sequenced sample was CD4+ or CD8+ T cells sorted from blood, taken in a trial of the OX40 agonist ivuxolimab. The receptors come from an adult with an advanced solid tumor such as melanoma, head and neck, liver or kidney cancer.

CDR3 residues: CASSQDSSRSYEQYF. The CDR3 region has the DNA TGTGCCAGCAGCCAAGATAGTAGTCGCTCCTACGAGCAGTACTTC. The rearrangement joins TRBV4-2 to TRBJ2-7; D uncertain. Germline loops: CDR1 LGHNA, CDR2 YNFKEQ. This CDR3 region has 15 residues. V lost 0 bases and J 0 bases, leaving 9 bases between the germline ends.

This chain uses TRBV18 with TRBJ2-2; D is ambiguous. Trimming took off 0 bases at V and 6 bases at J, with 14 bases between the two ends. CDR3 length equals 16 residues. CDR1 and CDR2 from the germline V gene are KGHSH and LQKENI. CDR3 in DNA: TGTGCCAGCTCACCACCCTCTACAGCATGGCCCGGGGAGCTGTTTTTT. Amino acid sequence: CASSPPSTAWPGELFF.

The chain carries TRBV25-1 and TRBJ2-1; 7 positions match TRBD2. Germline lookup yields CDR1 MGHDK and CDR2 SYGVNS. J lost 0 bases, V lost 6 bases, and 5 bases had no gene match. The CDR3 has 15 residues. The CDR3 DNA reads as TGTGCCAGCAGGGTTGCTAGCGGCTCCTACAATGAGCAGTTCTTC. Residues: CASRVASGSYNEQFF. The full variable domain, in which reference TRBV25-1 and TRBJ2-1 provide the parts outside the CDR3, is EADIYQTPRYLVIGTGKKITLECSQTMGHDKMYWYQQDPGMELHLIHYSYGVNSTEKGDLSSESTVSRIRTEHFPLTLESARPSHTSQYLCASRVASGSYNEQFFGPGTRLTVL.

The V and J genes are TRBV5-5 and TRBJ2-5; D is ambiguous. The CDR3 loop spans 13 amino acids. The germline CDR1 and CDR2 sequences are SGHKS and YYEKEE (reference sequence). V lost 0 bases and J 2 bases, leaving 5 bases between the germline ends. CDR3 residues: CASSLGRQETQYF. CDR3 bases: TGTGCCAGCAGCTTGGGTAGGCAAGAGACCCAGTACTTC.

V and J are TRBV11-2 and TRBJ1-1; TRBD1 matches 7 bases. Per germline, CDR1 SGHAT and CDR2 FQNNGV. Trimming cost V 1 base and J 9 bases; bases outside gene matches: 11. There are 15 residues in the CDR3. The CDR3 nucleotides read TGTGCCAGCAGCTTAGGAGGAGGGGGCAATCGGAAAGCTTTCTTT. It translates to CASSLGGGGNRKAFF.

The V and J genes are TRBV20-1 and TRBJ1-6; D gene ambiguous. The ends were cut back, 4 bases at V and 17 bases at J, with 15 bases in the middle. The CDR3 is made up of 11 amino acids. Germline-derived CDR1 and CDR2 are DFQATT and SNEGSKA (reference sequence). The CDR3 sequence is CSAMPTSRIHF. The CDR3 nucleotides are TGCAGTGCTATGCCGACATCCCGAATCCACTTT.

This sequence joins TRBV5-1 and TRBJ2-3; D is perhaps TRBD1 or TRBD2 (6 bases each). This CDR3 spans 14 amino acids. CDR1 and CDR2 from the germline V gene are SGHRS and YFSETQ. V was trimmed by 10 bases and J by 2 bases, leaving 17 bases between them. The CDR3: CASRPGGSTDTQYF. CDR3 nucleotides: TGCGCCTCCCGGCCCGGGGGCTCCACAGATACGCAGTATTTT.

The rearrangement uses TRBV6-5 and TRBJ2-7; 12 bases are a match to TRBD2. The V gene end was trimmed by 5 bases and the J gene end by 7 bases; junction bases not matched to a gene: 9. This CDR3 region has 15 residues. CDR1 and CDR2 (germline): MNHEY, SVGAGI. The CDR3 loop reads CASSRTSGISYEQYF. The CDR3 DNA is TGTGCCAGCAGTAGGACTAGCGGGATCTCGTATGAGCAGTACTTC.

The chain combines TRBV19 with TRBJ2-4, with 12 bases that match TRBD1. The CDR3 extends over 18 amino acids. CDR1 and CDR2 from the germline V gene are LNHDA and SQIVND (reference sequence). Trimming at V came to 4 bases and at J to 5 bases, leaving 12 bases not matched to a gene. The chain's CDR3 is CASSTLGRDRGPQNIQYF. The CDR3 region has the DNA TGTGCCAGTAGTACCCTGGGCCGGGACAGGGGGCCCCAAAACATTCAGTACTTC.

The V call is TRBV2, the J call TRBJ1-6; TRBD1 aligns across 8 bases. Trimming removed 6 bases from V and 7 bases from J; junction bases left unmatched: 11. Germline assignment: CDR1 SNHLY and CDR2 FYNNEI. The CDR3 has 16 residues. CDR3 sequence: CASSFTWTGINSPLHF. The CDR3 DNA reads as TGTGCCAGCAGCTTCACCTGGACAGGGATAAATTCACCCCTCCACTTT. The complete variable domain, with remaining parts taken from reference TRBV2 and TRBJ1-6, reads EPEVTQTPSHQVTQMGQEVILRCVPISNHLYFYWYRQILGQKVEFLVSFYNNEISEKSEIFDDQFSVERPDGSNFTLKIRSTKLEDSAMYFCASSFTWTGINSPLHFGNGTRLTVT.